This entry describes one TCR beta chain. Some clones are missing from TCRdb's copy, which holds only in-frame ones; the method was immunoSEQ multiplex PCR. The table has fewer than 70,000 clones, about 92% seen once; the top ten hold 3% to 3.5%. This sample was taken from a study of T cell changes during pregnancy in multiple sclerosis. The germline V and J ends were trimmed by 2 bases and 2 bases, with 9 bases remaining between them. This CDR3 comprises 15 residues. CDR1 and CDR2 (germline): MNHEY, SMNVEV (reference sequence). This clonotype originated in a female donor in good health, enrolled as a control in a pregnancy study. This sample comprised CD8+ T cells from peripheral blood mononuclear cells, obtained in the third trimester of pregnancy. The genes are TRBV27 and TRBJ2-2, with D possibly being TRBD1 (5 bases). DNA for the CDR3: TGTGCCAGCAGTTTAAGGGGTTCTAACACCGGGGAGCTGTTTTTT. Its protein product is CASSLRGSNTGELFF.